The 17 T cell receptor beta chains in this list originate from one sample, sequenced in a study of Ad26.COV2.S vaccination and SARS-CoV-2 variants. Sequencing used immunoSEQ multiplex PCR; TCRdb keeps in-frame clones, though not all of them. The table lists about 460,000 clones, around 89% of them singletons. The treatment denotes: some 20 received Ad26.COV2.S at low or high dose, single or two shots; 5 received placebo; per-sample allocation not given. Day 63 after the first injection of vaccine or placebo was the sampling time. The sample here was peripheral blood, taken in a trial of Ad26.COV2.S vaccine versus placebo. These receptors were collected from a person between 18 and 59 years old who received the Ad26.COV2.S COVID-19 vaccine or a placebo.

The chain uses TRBV29-1 and TRBJ2-1; 7 bases are shared with TRBD1. Per the germline V gene, CDR1 is SQVTM and CDR2 is ANQGSEA. Trimming removed 6 bases from V and 0 bases from J; junction bases left unmatched: 17. The CDR3 loop spans 18 amino acids. The CDR3 sequence is CSVAGGRLGGSSYNEQFF. The CDR3 nucleotides read TGCAGCGTGGCAGGGGGACGACTGGGCGGAAGCTCCTACAATGAGCAGTTCTTC.

A single count supports this clone. The chain is built from TRBV11-3 and TRBJ2-1; D is unresolved. The CDR3 totals 16 residues. V dropped 2 bases and J dropped 0 bases, with 11 bases sitting between them. The V gene's germline CDR1 is SGHNT and CDR2 YENEEA. The CDR3 loop is CASSLFGSSSYNEQFF. In nucleotides, the CDR3 is TGTGCCAGCAGCTTATTCGGATCAAGCTCCTACAATGAGCAGTTCTTC.

This chain joins TRBV2 and TRBJ2-2; 9 positions match TRBD2. V gave up 8 bases and J gave up 6 bases; unmatched junction bases: 7. From germline, CDR1 is SNHLY and CDR2 FYNNEI. The CDR3 has 14 residues. The CDR3 loop is CASQRGAGPGELFF. CDR3 DNA sequence: TGTGCCAGCCAGCGGGGGGCGGGACCCGGGGAGCTGTTTTTT.

About this clone: The sample contains more than one DNA sequence encoding this CDR3. The J gene is TRBJ2-7, the V gene TRBV19; perhaps TRBD1 as D (6 bases). The V end was cut by 6 bases, the J end by 4 bases, with 13 bases between. This CDR3 is built from 13 residues. Germline V gene lookup returns CDR1 LNHDA and CDR2 SQIVND (reference sequence). CDR3 region: CASSTGTTYEQYF. Written as DNA, the CDR3 is TGTGCCAGTAGCACCGGGACAACTTACGAGCAGTACTTC.

CDR3 sequence: CASSPNPPTYSGNTIYF. CDR3 DNA: TGTGCCAGCTCACCCAATCCCCCCACGTACTCTGGAAACACCATATATTTT. The rearrangement links TRBV18 to TRBJ1-3; D not resolved. The CDR3 totals 17 residues. V dropped 3 bases and J dropped 0 bases, with 15 bases sitting between them. Germline CDR1 is KGHSH and CDR2 is LQKENI.

The genes are TRBV29-1 and TRBJ2-7, with D perhaps TRBD1 (5 bases). The V gene lost 4 bases and the J gene lost 4 bases, with 14 bases spanning the gap. CDR1 and CDR2 from the germline V gene are SQVTM and ANQGSEA. The CDR3 runs 13 residues. For the CDR3, the DNA is TGCAGCGTTGGTAGACAGAGAAATTACGAGCAGTACTTC. It translates to CSVGRQRNYEQYF.

This chain links TRBV19 with TRBJ1-2, with a tentative D call TRBD1 (5 bases). The germline V and J ends were trimmed by 6 bases and 4 bases, with 15 bases remaining between them. The CDR3 spans 14 residues. Looked up from germline, CDR1 is LNHDA and CDR2 is SQIVND (reference sequence). The CDR3, as DNA: TGTGCCAGTAGAATCTACGGGGGTCCCTATGGCTACACCTTC. Translated, it gives CASRIYGGPYGYTF.

This chain connects TRBV7-3 to TRBJ2-1, with TRBD1 matching 9 bases. This CDR3 comprises 13 residues. V was pared by 5 bases and J by 8 bases, with 4 bases of the junction left unmatched. Germline V gives CDR1 SGHTA, CDR2 FQGTGA. Here the CDR3 reads CASSPRTGDEQFF. CDR3 coding DNA: TGTGCCAGCAGCCCGAGGACAGGGGATGAGCAGTTCTTC.

The chain uses TRBV18 and TRBJ2-7; 7 bases align to TRBD1. V shed 1 base, J shed 3 bases, and the junction held 12 bases outside the gene matches. Germline values: CDR1 KGHSH, CDR2 LQKENI. The CDR3 consists of 17 residues. CDR3 loop: CASSPRVPGQIYYEQYF. The DNA of the CDR3 is TGTGCCAGCTCACCACGAGTACCGGGACAGATATACTACGAGCAGTACTTC.

The chain links TRBV7-2 to TRBJ2-5; D possibly corresponds to TRBD2 (5 bases). There are 14 residues in the CDR3. Germline V gives CDR1 SGHTA, CDR2 FQGNSA. V lost 7 bases and J lost 5, with 17 bases in between. Here the CDR3 DNA reads TGTGCCAGCACCCAATTAGGGAGTGTGGAGACCCAGTACTTC. Translation gives CASTQLGSVETQYF.

This clone was detected only a few times. CDR3 amino acids: CSVDGGAAFF. Written as DNA, the CDR3 is TGCAGCGTTGATGGGGGAGCTGCTTTCTTT. The rearrangement joins TRBV29-1 to TRBJ1-1, with D possibly being TRBD1 (5 bases). V was clipped by 3 bases and J by 11 bases, with 10 bases between them. The CDR3 is 10 residues long. The germline CDR1 and CDR2 sequences are SQVTM and ANQGSEA.

The chain recombines TRBV6-5 with TRBJ2-1; TRBD2 matches 8 bases. Germline CDR1 MNHEY, CDR2 SVGAGI. Trimming took 2 bases from V and 5 from J; bases not matched to a gene: 5. The CDR3 is made up of 15 amino acids. In DNA form, the CDR3 reads TGTGCCAGCAGTTACCGCGGGGGGCCCAACAATGAGCAGTTCTTC. Translated: CASSYRGGPNNEQFF.

The chain links TRBV4-3 to TRBJ2-1, with D perhaps TRBD1 (6 bases). Germline V lookup: CDR1 LGHNA, CDR2 YSLEER. Trimming removed 2 bases at V and 3 bases at J, with 8 bases between. The CDR3 covers 14 residues. The CDR3 nucleotides are TGCGCCAGCAGCCAAAGGGACAACTACAATGAGCAGTTCTTC. Protein sequence: CASSQRDNYNEQFF.

This chain's CDR3 is CASSQGETQYF. The CDR3 region has the DNA TGTGCCAGCAGCCAGGGGGAGACCCAGTACTTC. The chain is built from TRBV3-1 (or the pseudogene TRBV3-2) and TRBJ2-5; no reliable D call. V was pared by 3 bases and J by 5 bases, with 4 bases between. The CDR3 is made up of 11 amino acids. Germline-derived CDR1 and CDR2 are LGHDT and YNNKEL (reference sequence).

The chain links TRBV2 to TRBJ1-2; D gene ambiguous. The CDR3 length is 14 residues. V was clipped by 2 bases and J by 3 bases, with 10 bases between them. In germline, CDR1 is SNHLY, CDR2 FYNNEI. The CDR3 loop reads CASSESRVDYGYTF. As DNA, the CDR3 is TGTGCCAGCAGTGAATCGCGGGTTGACTATGGCTACACCTTC.

This clone has just one count. J is TRBJ1-1 and V is TRBV3-1 (or the pseudogene TRBV3-2), with TRBD1 as a possible D gene (6 bases). Trimming took 4 bases from V and 7 from J, leaving 13 bases between them. Germline V gene sequence: CDR1 LGHDT, CDR2 YNNKEL (reference sequence). This CDR3 has 13 residues. CDR3 nucleotide sequence: TGTGCCAGCAGCCTCGGGACATACATTGAAGCTTTCTTT. This sequence encodes CASSLGTYIEAFF.

The chain has TRBV10-3 and TRBJ1-2; 8 bases map to TRBD1. V shed 6 bases and J 3 bases; nucleotides not matched to a gene: 9. Germline V CDR1 and CDR2: ENHRY, SYGVKD. The CDR3 extends over 15 amino acids. CDR3 in amino acids: CAISGTGPSDYGYTF. In DNA, the CDR3 is TGTGCCATCAGCGGGACAGGACCCTCGGACTATGGCTACACCTTC.